Listed here are 4 T cell receptor beta chains from one sample, sequenced in a study of CD8 T cells in Susac syndrome (dated by TCRdb to about 2019). To prepare the library, the immunoSEQ multiplex PCR assay was applied. RNA was extracted with the RNeasy kit and roughly 0.5 to 1 ug was reverse transcribed using random hexamers. Using fastp at Q25 and MiXCR, TCRdb reprocessed the public reads and kept productive beta chains. Every distinct CDR3 protein forms one entry, paired with its most common genes and DNA. The table for this sample lists about 300,000 distinct CDR3 sequences; approximately 85% of them were counted only once. Roughly 0.21% of the sample belongs to the ten largest clones. The sequencing input was CD8+ T cells from PBMCs. These receptor sequences come from a human donor with multiple sclerosis.

The CDR3 is CASSLGAPIDEQFF. The CDR3 DNA is TGTGCCAGCAGCTTAGGGGCCCCAATCGATGAGCAGTTCTTC. This sequence joins TRBV7-2 and TRBJ2-1; D is ambiguous. CDR1 and CDR2 (germline): SGHTA, FQGNSA. CDR3 length: 14 residues. The V end lost 1 base, the J end lost 8 bases, and 12 bases lay between the germline ends.

The rearrangement links TRBV6-1 to TRBJ1-4; possible D gene TRBD1, 5 bases. The germline gives CDR1 MNHNS, CDR2 SASEGT. V was clipped by 2 bases and J by 16 bases, with 17 bases between them. The CDR3 contains 13 residues. The CDR3, as DNA: TGTGCCAGCAGTGAACCCGCCTCGACAGTTCGGTTTTTT. Residues: CASSEPASTVRFF.

V usage is TRBV18 and J usage is TRBJ1-2, with D perhaps matching TRBD1 (5 bases). CDR1 and CDR2 from the germline V gene are KGHSH and LQKENI. The V and J ends lost 4 bases and 6 bases respectively, with 12 bases between them. This CDR3 has 13 amino acids. CDR3 DNA sequence: TGTGCCAGCTCACTTGGGACTGCTGATGGCTACACCTTC. This codes for CASSLGTADGYTF.

The rearrangement links TRBV27 to TRBJ2-7; TRBD2 matches 8 bases. CDR1 and CDR2 from the germline V gene are MNHEY and SMNVEV (reference sequence). Trimming removed 2 bases from V and 0 bases from J; junction bases left unmatched: 6. CDR3 length equals 16 residues. CDR3 nucleotide sequence: TGTGCCAGCAGTTTAGGTACGGGGGGGAGCTCCTACGAGCAGTACTTC. Translation gives CASSLGTGGSSYEQYF.